The 11 T cell receptor beta chains listed next were all sequenced from one sample in a study of follicular helper T cells after annual influenza vaccination. Time point meaning: 2014-2015 season, pre-vaccination. Clones were sequenced by immunoSEQ multiplex PCR, and TCRdb holds only the in-frame ones, with some missing. Here the sample spans some 9,000 clones, approximately 80% being singletons. This sample comprised CXCR5+ CD38- circulating T follicular helper cells from blood, obtained on the day of influenza vaccination. The subset was: circulating Tfh, non-naive CD4+CXCR5+PD-1+ (ICOS+CD38+ or ICOS-CD38-). The receptors shown here come from an adult who received the influenza vaccine.

The chain joins TRBV6-5 to TRBJ2-3; D is uncertain. Trimming left V 3 bases short and J 0 bases short, with 7 bases between. This CDR3 spans 14 amino acids. The germline V gene has CDR1 MNHEY and CDR2 SVGAGI. CDR3 nucleotides: TGTGCCAGCAGTTATAGAGGCAGCACAGATACGCAGTATTTT. The encoded protein is CASSYRGSTDTQYF.

The CDR3 DNA is TGTGCCAGTACCAACAGGGGCCCTGAAGCTTTCTTT. Encoded protein: CASTNRGPEAFF. V usage is TRBV19 and J usage is TRBJ1-1; TRBD1 matches 7 bases. The germline V gene encodes CDR1 LNHDA and CDR2 SQIVND (reference sequence). The J segment lost 6 bases and the V segment lost 7 bases, leaving 5 bases of the junction unmatched. This CDR3 is 12 amino acids long.

The rearrangement uses TRBV2 and TRBJ2-7, with 8 bases aligning to TRBD1. Germline values: CDR1 SNHLY, CDR2 FYNNEI. The length of the CDR3 is 16 residues. Trimming removed 7 bases from V and 5 bases from J; junction bases left unmatched: 16. In nucleotides, the CDR3 is TGTGCCAGCACTCCGGCAGGGGGCGCATATATCCACGAGCAGTACTTC. Translated: CASTPAGGAYIHEQYF. The full variable domain, in which reference TRBV2 and TRBJ2-7 provide the parts outside the CDR3, is EPEVTQTPSHQVTQMGQEVILRCVPISNHLYFYWYRQILGQKVEFLVSFYNNEISEKSEIFDDQFSVERPDGSNFTLKIRSTKLEDSAMYFCASTPAGGAYIHEQYFGPGTRLTVT.

The chain couples TRBV19 to TRBJ1-3, with D unclear. The germline CDR1 and CDR2 sequences are LNHDA and SQIVND (reference sequence). V shed 5 bases and J shed 0 bases, with 14 bases lying between them. This CDR3 is built from 16 residues. This chain's CDR3 is CASSPERATSGNTIYF. The CDR3 DNA reads TGTGCCAGTAGTCCGGAGAGAGCGACCTCTGGAAACACCATATATTTT.

The chain employs TRBV6-5 and TRBJ1-1; the D gene is possibly TRBD1 (6 bases). In germline, CDR1 is MNHEY, CDR2 SVGAGI. V lost 0 bases and J lost 1, with 9 bases in between. This CDR3 is 15 amino acids long. CDR3 residues: CASSYSGHPNTEAFF. CDR3 nucleotide sequence: TGTGCCAGCAGTTACTCGGGACATCCGAACACTGAAGCTTTCTTT.

The V call is TRBV11-3, the J call TRBJ2-1, with TRBD1 matching over 9 bases. CDR1 is SGHNT, CDR2 YENEEA, per germline. The CDR3 sequence is 15 residues long. Germline trimming cut 1 base from V and 8 bases from J; bases unmatched to any gene: 6. CDR3 residues: CASSLGGDREHEQFF. DNA of the CDR3: TGTGCCAGCAGCTTAGGGGGGGACAGGGAACATGAGCAGTTCTTC.

This chain uses TRBV5-1 with TRBJ2-7; possible D gene TRBD1, 6 bases. From germline, CDR1 is SGHRS and CDR2 YFSETQ. The V end lost 4 bases, the J end lost 4 bases, and 12 bases lay between the germline ends. The CDR3 totals 13 residues. DNA of the CDR3: TGCGCCAGCAGCCCGTCCAGGGGATACGAGCAGTACTTC. Encoded protein: CASSPSRGYEQYF. The whole variable domain, remainder taken from reference TRBV5-1 and TRBJ2-7, is KAGVTQTPRYLIKTRGQQVTLSCSPISGHRSVSWYQQTPGQGLQFLFEYFSETQRNKGNFPGRFSGRQFSNSRSEMNVSTLELGDSALYLCASSPSRGYEQYFGPGTRLTVT.

V usage is TRBV5-1 and J usage is TRBJ2-7; possibly TRBD2 for D (6 bases). This CDR3 region has 14 residues. V lost 0 bases, J lost 2 bases, and 9 bases lay in between. CDR1 is SGHRS and CDR2 is YFSETQ in the germline V gene. The DNA of the CDR3 is TGCGCCAGCAGCTTGGACTCGGGGGCCTACGAGCAGTACTTC. Its protein product is CASSLDSGAYEQYF.

J is TRBJ2-7 and V is TRBV28; possible D gene TRBD2, 6 bases. The ends were cut back, 2 bases at V and 9 bases at J, with 14 bases in the middle. Germline-derived CDR1 and CDR2 are MDHEN and SYDVKM. This CDR3 has 13 amino acids. The CDR3 protein is CASSLKRVSGQYF. The CDR3, as DNA: TGTGCCAGCAGTTTAAAGCGGGTCTCTGGGCAGTACTTC.

This clone was seen a single time. V usage is TRBV10-3 and J usage is TRBJ1-5; D uncertain. Looked up from germline, CDR1 is ENHRY and CDR2 is SYGVKD. V was pared by 6 bases and J by 2 bases, with 11 bases between. The CDR3 length is 14 residues. The chain's CDR3 is CAIRQEAGNQPQHF. Here the CDR3 DNA reads TGTGCCATCAGGCAGGAAGCGGGCAATCAGCCCCAGCATTTT.

The chain joins TRBV11-2 to TRBJ2-2, with a possible D match to TRBD2 (5 bases). The CDR3 runs to 12 residues. Germline CDR1 is SGHAT and CDR2 is FQNNGV. V was pared by 11 bases and J by 3 bases, with 10 bases between. The CDR3 reads CARGLHTGELFF. DNA of the CDR3: TGTGCCCGCGGACTGCACACCGGGGAGCTGTTTTTT.